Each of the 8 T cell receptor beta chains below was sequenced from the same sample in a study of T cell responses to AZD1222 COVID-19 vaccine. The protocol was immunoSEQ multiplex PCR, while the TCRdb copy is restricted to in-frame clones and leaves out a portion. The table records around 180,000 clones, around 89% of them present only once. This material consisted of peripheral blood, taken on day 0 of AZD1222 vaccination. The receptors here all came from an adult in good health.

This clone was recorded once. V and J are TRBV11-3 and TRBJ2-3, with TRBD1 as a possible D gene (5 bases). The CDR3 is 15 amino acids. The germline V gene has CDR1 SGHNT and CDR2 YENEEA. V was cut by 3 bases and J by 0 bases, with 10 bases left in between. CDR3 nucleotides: TGTGCCAGCAGCTTCGGACATGAGAGCACAGATACGCAGTATTTT. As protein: CASSFGHESTDTQYF. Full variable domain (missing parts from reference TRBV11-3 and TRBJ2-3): EAGVVQSPRYKIIEKKQPVAFWCNPISGHNTLYWYLQNLGQGPELLIRYENEEAVDDSQLPKDRFSAERLKGVDSTLKIQPAELGDSAVYLCASSFGHESTDTQYFGPGTRLTVL.

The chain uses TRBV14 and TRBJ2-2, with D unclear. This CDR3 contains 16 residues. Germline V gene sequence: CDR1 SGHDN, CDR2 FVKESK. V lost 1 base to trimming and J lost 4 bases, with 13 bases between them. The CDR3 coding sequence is TGTGCCAGCAGCCAAGGTGGGCCCCTAGGCACCGGGGAGCTGTTTTTT. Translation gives CASSQGGPLGTGELFF.

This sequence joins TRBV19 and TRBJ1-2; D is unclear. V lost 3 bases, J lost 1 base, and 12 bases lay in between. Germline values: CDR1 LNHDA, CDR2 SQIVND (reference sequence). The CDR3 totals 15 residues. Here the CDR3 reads CASSITDENNYGYTF. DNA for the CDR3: TGTGCCAGTAGTATCACAGACGAAAATAACTATGGCTACACCTTC.

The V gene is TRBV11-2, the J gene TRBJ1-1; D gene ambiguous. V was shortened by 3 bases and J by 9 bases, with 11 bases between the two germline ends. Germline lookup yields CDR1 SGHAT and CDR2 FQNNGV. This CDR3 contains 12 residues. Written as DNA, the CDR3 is TGTGCCAGCAGCTTCAGTCGAATCCAAGCTTTCTTT. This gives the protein CASSFSRIQAFF.

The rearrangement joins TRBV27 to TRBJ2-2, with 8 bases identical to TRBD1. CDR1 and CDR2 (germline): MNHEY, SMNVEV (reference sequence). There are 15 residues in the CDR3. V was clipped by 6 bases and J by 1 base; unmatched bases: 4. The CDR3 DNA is TGTGCCAGCAGCCTGACAGGGGTGAACACCGGGGAGCTGTTTTTT. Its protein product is CASSLTGVNTGELFF.

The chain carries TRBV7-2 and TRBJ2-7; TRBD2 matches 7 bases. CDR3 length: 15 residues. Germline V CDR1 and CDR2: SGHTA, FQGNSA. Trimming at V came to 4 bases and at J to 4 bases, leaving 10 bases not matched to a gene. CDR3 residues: CASSSTGTKRYEQYF. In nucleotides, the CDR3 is TGTGCCAGCAGCTCTACCGGGACTAAGAGATACGAGCAGTACTTC. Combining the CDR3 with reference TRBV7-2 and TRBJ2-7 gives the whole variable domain GAGVSQSPSNKVTEKGKDVELRCDPISGHTALYWYRQSLGQGLEFLIYFQGNSAPDKSGLPSDRFSAERTGGSVSTLTIQRTQQEDSAVYLCASSSTGTKRYEQYFGPGTRLTVT.

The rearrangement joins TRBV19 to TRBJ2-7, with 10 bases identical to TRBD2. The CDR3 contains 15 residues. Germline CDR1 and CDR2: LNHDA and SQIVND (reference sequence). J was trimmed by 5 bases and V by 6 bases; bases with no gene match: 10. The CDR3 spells CASSPARLAGDEQYF. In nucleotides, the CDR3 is TGTGCCAGTAGCCCGGCCCGGCTAGCGGGGGACGAGCAGTACTTC.

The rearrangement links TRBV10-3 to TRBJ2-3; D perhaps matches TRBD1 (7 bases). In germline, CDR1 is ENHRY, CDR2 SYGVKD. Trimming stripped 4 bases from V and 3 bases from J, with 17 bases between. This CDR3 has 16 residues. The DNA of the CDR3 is TGTGCCATCAGTGTCTCGTCAGGGGGGTCTACAGATACGCAGTATTTT. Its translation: CAISVSSGGSTDTQYF.